This T cell receptor beta chain is drawn from a study of cytomegalovirus exposure and HLA in healthy donors. 13 Jbeta primers and 60 Vbeta primers were used for the PCR. TCRdb's copy holds only in-frame clones and misses some; the assay was immunoSEQ multiplex PCR. The table includes about 120,000 clones, about four fifths detected once. CDR1 is LNHDA and CDR2 is SQIVND in the germline V gene (reference sequence). The CDR3 loop spans 16 amino acids. V lost 6 bases to trimming and J lost 0 bases, with 15 bases between them. The J gene is TRBJ2-1, the V gene TRBV19; weak D call: TRBD1 (5 bases). Source material: PBMCs. This clonotype was obtained from a man aged 25 to 45 in good health and CMV-seropositive. CDR3 residues: CASRGIADSSYNEQFF. CDR3 sequence (DNA): TGTGCCAGTAGGGGGATAGCCGACAGCTCCTACAATGAGCAGTTCTTC.